This T cell receptor beta chain was sequenced during a study of cytomegalovirus exposure and HLA in healthy donors. Study-wide findings and caveats: An apparent linkage of common viral pathogens to several of the most significant clusters emerged in a later analysis. The authors later found HLA-associated TCR beta chains more clonally expanded than equally common others.

Vbeta (60) and Jbeta (13) primers were used in the PCR. Sequenced by immunoSEQ multiplex PCR; TCRdb stores in-frame clones only, minus some. The sample contains about 200,000 clones, approximately 85% of which appear only once. Points on this clone: Its target is unknown.

Donors likely had unrecorded immune exposures despite being nominally healthy when sampled. The length of the CDR3 is 16 residues. Between the trimmed V and J ends, which lost 1 base and 6 bases, there was a span of 19 bases. In germline, CDR1 is LNHNV, CDR2 YYDKDF (reference sequence). This clonotype was sampled from a woman between 50 and 59 years old in good health and CMV-seropositive. The chain is built from TRBV15 and TRBJ2-7; D may be TRBD2 (7 bases). Sequenced: PBMCs. CDR3: CATSRGGPGRAGEQYF. The CDR3 DNA reads as TGTGCCACCAGCAGAGGGGGGCCGGGGAGGGCGGGCGAGCAGTACTTC. The variable domain in full, with the rest retrieved from reference TRBV15 and TRBJ2-7, is DAMVIQNPRYQVTQFGKPVTLSCSQTLNHNVMYWYQQKSSQAPKLLFHYYDKDFNNEADTPDNFQSRRPNTSFCFLDIRSPGLGDTAMYLCATSRGGPGRAGEQYFGPGTRLTVT.